The clone carrying this TCR beta chain occurred many times. Its antigen is currently unknown. These data are taken from a study of T-cell reconstitution after alpha-beta-depleted transplantation in children. Whole-study results and caveats: After one year, T-cell counts and TCRbeta diversity mostly came from new T cells. It was reported that alpha-beta T cells came from several hundred expanded graft clones (about two months after transplant).

Researchers prepared the TCRbeta library using unique molecular identifiers, the study reports. Each CDR3 protein is one row after TCRdb ran MiXCR on the PCR reads. The sample consists of some 200,000 distinct CDR3 sequences, around 8.4% of them appearing once. The receptor comes from a male patient aged 2-10 years who had a stem cell transplant for acute myeloid leukemia, so the T cells may come from the graft donor. The specimen comprised PBMCs, mostly from graft donor cells, sampled 360 days after TCRalphabeta/CD19-depleted stem cell transplant.

The CDR3 coding sequence is TGCAGTGCCGAGGGGGTAGAAGAGACCCAGTACTTC. Encoded protein: CSAEGVEETQYF. V gene TRBV20-1 combines with J gene TRBJ2-5, with a possible D match to TRBD1 (6 bases). Germline CDR1 is DFQATT and CDR2 is SNEGSKA (reference sequence). Trimming pared 6 bases from V and 3 bases from J, leaving 11 bases between. This CDR3 comprises 12 residues.